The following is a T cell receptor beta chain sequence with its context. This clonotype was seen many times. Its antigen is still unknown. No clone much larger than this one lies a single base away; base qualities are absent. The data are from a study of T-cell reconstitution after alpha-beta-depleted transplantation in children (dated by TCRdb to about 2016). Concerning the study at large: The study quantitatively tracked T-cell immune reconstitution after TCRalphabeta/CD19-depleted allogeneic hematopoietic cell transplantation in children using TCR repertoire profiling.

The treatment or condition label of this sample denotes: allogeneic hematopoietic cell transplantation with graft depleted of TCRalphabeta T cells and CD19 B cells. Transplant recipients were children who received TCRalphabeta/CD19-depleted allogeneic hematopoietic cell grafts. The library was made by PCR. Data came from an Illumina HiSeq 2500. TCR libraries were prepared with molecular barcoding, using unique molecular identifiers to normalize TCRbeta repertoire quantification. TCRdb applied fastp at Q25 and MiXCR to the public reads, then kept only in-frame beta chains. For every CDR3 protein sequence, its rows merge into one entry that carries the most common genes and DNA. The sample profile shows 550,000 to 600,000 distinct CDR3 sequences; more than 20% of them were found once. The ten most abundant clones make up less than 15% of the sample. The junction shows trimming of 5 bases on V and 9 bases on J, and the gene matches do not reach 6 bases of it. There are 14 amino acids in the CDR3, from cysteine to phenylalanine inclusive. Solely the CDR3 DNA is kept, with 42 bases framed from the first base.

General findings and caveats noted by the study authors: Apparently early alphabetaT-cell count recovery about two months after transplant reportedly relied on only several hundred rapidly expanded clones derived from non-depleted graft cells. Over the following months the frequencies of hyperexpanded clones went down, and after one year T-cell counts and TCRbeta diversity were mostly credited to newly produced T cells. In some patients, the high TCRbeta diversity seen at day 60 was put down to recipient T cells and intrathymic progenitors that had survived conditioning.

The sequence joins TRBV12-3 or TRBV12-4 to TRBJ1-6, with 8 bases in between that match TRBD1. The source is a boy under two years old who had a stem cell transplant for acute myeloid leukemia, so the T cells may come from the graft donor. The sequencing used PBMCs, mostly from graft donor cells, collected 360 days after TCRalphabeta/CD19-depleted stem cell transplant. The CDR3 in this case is CASSPGQGSSPLHF. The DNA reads TGTGCCAGCAGTCCCGGACAGGGAAGTTCACCCCTCCACTTT.